Reported below is one TCR beta chain. Its recognized antigen is unknown. Base-call qualities are not available, and no considerably larger clone is one nucleotide away. Taken from the germline V gene (reference sequence), the CDR1 and CDR2 loops are SEHNR and FQNEAQ. The CDR3, cysteine through phenylalanine, is 18 amino acids long. Only the CDR3 portion is preserved as DNA: 54 bases, with reading frame beginning at the first base. Trimming removed 4 bases from V and 0 bases from J, leaving 16 bases between the germline ends. These data belong to a study of T cells in Graves' hyperthyroidism and ophthalmopathy (dated by TCRdb to about 2019). The study in broad terms: Peripheral blood samples were taken at the time of initial diagnosis, prior to any treatment. The paper reports TCR Vbeta CDR3 sequencing of some 140 peripheral blood samples: 43 ophthalmopathy, under 85 hyperthyroidism and around 17 progressor patients. For training and testing, the approximately 97 patients in the discovery cohort were randomly divided in a 7:3 ratio. In more than 5 Graves' hyperthyroidism patients, the study also compared T-cell repertoires from thyroid tissue with T-cell repertoires from blood. A discovery cohort of approximately 97 patients, fewer than 50 with Graves' ophthalmopathy and 55 to 60 with stable Graves' hyperthyroidism, was used to find distinguishing TCR V-J signatures. Prospective prediction of ophthalmopathy was tested in an independent validation cohort of fewer than 20 hyperthyroidism patients and approximately 17 patients who later progressed to ophthalmopathy. Once sampling was done, hyperthyroidism patients were given methimazole at a starting dose of 30 mg daily, whereas ophthalmopathy patients were given high-dose intravenous methylprednisolone. The research as a whole found: In cross-validation, a model built on a 13 V-J signature told ophthalmopathy apart from stable hyperthyroidism with less than 90% sensitivity and around 84% specificity, and in testing the same model reached 80%/75%. In validation, the model predicted progression to ophthalmopathy with approximately 69% sensitivity and about 72% specificity, a median of about 6.7 months before onset. Blood samples also contained most of the expanded thyroid clonotypes (frequency above 0.001), which suggests that blood repertoires may reflect thyroid immune responses. No statistical method was used to set the sample size in advance, and investigators knew the group allocation.

The TCR beta CDR3 regions were amplified from the RNA transcripts. For the first round of RT-PCR on the TCR CDR3, the HTBI primer set was used together with the Qiagen OneStep RT-PCR kit. Libraries were constructed in a second round of multiplex PCR, after which size selection and purification were performed. The libraries were sequenced on an Illumina HiSeq2000 using paired-end 100 bp reads. In the authors' own workflow: Raw data were processed with SOAPnuke, discarding reads with adapters, uncalled bases, mean Phred below 15, or no exact constant-primer or identifier match. COPE v1.2.5 was used to merge high-quality paired reads, and clonotypes were defined as unique nucleotide sequences. Clonotypes were aligned to IMGT TRBV, TRBD and TRBJ reference segments using MiTCR v1.1. Only V-J combinations with frequency above 0.0001, covering about 99% of repertoires, were analysed. A TCS score was defined as the ratio of F50 (clonal expansion) to E x V (chaos), with BLOSUM62-based TCRdist applied between CDR3 peptides within each V-J. Welch's t-statistics and random forest reduced roughly 530 V-J features to 10 to 15, which were used in a naive Bayes classifier (R e1071). The public reads were run again by TCRdb, first through fastp at Q25 and then through MiXCR, and only productive beta chains were kept. Every distinct CDR3 protein forms one entry, paired with its most common genes and DNA. The V and J calls and clone size are TCRdb's, not the authors'. This sample holds approximately 400,000 distinct CDR3 sequences; about 15% were observed only once. Jointly, the top ten make up about 31% of the sample.

A patient counted as having stable Graves' hyperthyroidism if no progression to ophthalmopathy occurred over 18 months of follow-up. Hyperthyroidism patients were newly diagnosed, had a disease duration of under 2 months, and were aged 18 to 65 years. Patients with uncontrolled infections, other autoimmune diseases, pregnancy or lactation were excluded. Diagnoses were established on the basis of clinical symptoms, serum thyroxine and TRAb, thyroid ultrasound, and orbital computed tomography. Ficoll-Paque density gradient centrifugation was used to isolate PBMCs from around 10 ml of fresh peripheral blood. Total RNA was extracted with Trizol reagent, and quality was checked on an Agilent 2100 Bioanalyzer.

Sequenced sample: blood. The rearranged segments are TRBV7-9 and TRBJ2-6; the D gene cannot be named for sure. The sequence was obtained from a woman aged 30 to 39 with Graves' hyperthyroidism. The sequenced DNA is TGTGCCAGCAGCTCTTGGATGGCGGAAGCCTCTGGGGCCAACGTCCTGACTTTC. Its coded protein is CASSSWMAEASGANVLTF.